The sample holds a few counts of the clone carrying this TCR beta chain. Antigen: not known. The sample originates from a study of CD8 T cells in ankylosing spondylitis. Findings and limits, study-wide: Disease-linked clones were CD8+ and relatively rare in peripheral blood.

Via MiXCR, TCRdb re-called the 5' RACE reads, giving one row per CDR3 protein. Seen here are roughly 26,000 distinct CDR3 sequences, over 10% observed once, and the top ten hold under 40%. V lost 7 bases and J lost 14; bases outside the gene matches: 3. CDR1 and CDR2 from the germline V gene are SEHNR and FQNEAQ (reference sequence). The CDR3 has 10 residues. The TCR sequence derives from a male donor with ankylosing spondylitis or in good health (not recorded which). The chain has TRBV7-9 and TRBJ2-1, with 9 bases identical to TRBD1. Sequencing was done on a sample of blood. The CDR3 region is CASIGDREFF. The CDR3 DNA sequence: TGTGCCAGCATCGGGGACAGGGAGTTCTTC.